This T cell receptor (beta chain) was profiled in a study of blood T cell repertoires in COVID-19. Across the study: PBMCs, B-cell-depleted T cells, or T cells provided the cDNA or gDNA that made up the material.

Germline CDR1 and CDR2: SGHRS and YFSETQ. Deletions cut 4 bases from V and 4 bases from J, with 14 bases between. The CDR3 covers 14 residues. Repertoires were generated with immunoSEQ multiplex PCR, while TCRdb's copy carries only in-frame clones and drops some. Of nearly 250,000 clones in the sample, 86% were seen once. The sequence was obtained from a woman of 80 years or more with COVID-19, enrolled during active disease. Sequences were obtained from peripheral blood. The chain links TRBV5-1 to TRBJ1-2; D call uncertain. CDR3 protein: CASSLEEAAYGYTF. As DNA, the CDR3 is TGCGCCAGCAGCCTCGAGGAGGCGGCCTATGGCTACACCTTC.